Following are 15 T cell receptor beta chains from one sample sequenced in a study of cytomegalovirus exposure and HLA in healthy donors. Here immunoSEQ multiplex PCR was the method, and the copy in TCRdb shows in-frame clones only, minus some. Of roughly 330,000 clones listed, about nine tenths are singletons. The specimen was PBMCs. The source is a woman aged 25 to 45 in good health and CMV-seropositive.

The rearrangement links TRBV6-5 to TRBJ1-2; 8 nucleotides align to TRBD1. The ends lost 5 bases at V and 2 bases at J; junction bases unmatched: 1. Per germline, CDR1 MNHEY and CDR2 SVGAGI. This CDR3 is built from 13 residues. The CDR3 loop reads CASSRDRNYGYTF. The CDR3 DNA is TGTGCCAGCAGTCGGGACAGGAACTATGGCTACACCTTC.

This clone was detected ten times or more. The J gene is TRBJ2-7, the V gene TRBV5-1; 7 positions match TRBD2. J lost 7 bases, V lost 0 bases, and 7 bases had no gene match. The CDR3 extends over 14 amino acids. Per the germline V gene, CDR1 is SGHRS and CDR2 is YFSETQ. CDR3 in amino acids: CASSLAPNGGEQYF. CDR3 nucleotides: TGCGCCAGCAGCTTGGCCCCAAACGGGGGGGAGCAGTACTTC.

The CDR3 DNA reads as TGTGCCAGCAGTTACTCGAGTCAGTACTATGGCTACACCTTC. It yields the protein CASSYSSQYYGYTF. This rearrangement joins TRBV6-5 to TRBJ1-2; no firm D call. The CDR3 has 14 amino acids. The V gene's germline CDR1 is MNHEY and CDR2 SVGAGI. The germline V and J ends were trimmed by 0 bases and 3 bases, with 8 bases remaining between them.

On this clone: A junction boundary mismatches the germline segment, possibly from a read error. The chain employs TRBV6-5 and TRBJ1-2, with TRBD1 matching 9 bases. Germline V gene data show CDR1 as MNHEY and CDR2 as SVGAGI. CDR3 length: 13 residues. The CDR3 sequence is CASSYSLQGASSF. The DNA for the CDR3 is TGTGCCAGCAGTTACTCGTTACAGGGGGCAAGCTCCTTC.

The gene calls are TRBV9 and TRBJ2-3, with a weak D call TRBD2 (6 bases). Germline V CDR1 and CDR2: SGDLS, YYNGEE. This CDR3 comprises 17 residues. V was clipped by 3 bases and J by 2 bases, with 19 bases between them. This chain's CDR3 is CASSGRSAGRSTDTQYF. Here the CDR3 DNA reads TGTGCCAGCAGCGGCCGGTCGGCAGGGAGGTCCACAGATACGCAGTATTTT.

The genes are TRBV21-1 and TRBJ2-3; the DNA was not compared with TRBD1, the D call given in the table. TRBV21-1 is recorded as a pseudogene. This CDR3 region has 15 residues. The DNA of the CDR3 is TGTGCCAGCAGCAAAAGGGAGACAGGGGGAAATACGCAGTATTTT. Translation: CASSKRETGGNTQYF.

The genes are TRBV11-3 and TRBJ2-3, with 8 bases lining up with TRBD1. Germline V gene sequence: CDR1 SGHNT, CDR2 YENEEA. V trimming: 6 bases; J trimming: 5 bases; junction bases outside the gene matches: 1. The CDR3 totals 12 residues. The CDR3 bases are TGTGCCAGCAGTACAGGGGGAGATACGCAGTATTTT. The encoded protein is CASSTGGDTQYF.

The CDR3 nucleotides read TGTGCCAGCAGCATTATTCAGGGCAATGAGCAGTTCTTC. Translating gives CASSIIQGNEQFF. The genes are TRBV9 and TRBJ2-1; TRBD1 is a possible D gene (5 bases). Trimming removed 4 bases at V and 6 bases at J, with 11 bases between. Germline V gene sequence: CDR1 SGDLS, CDR2 YYNGEE. CDR3 length: 13 amino acids.

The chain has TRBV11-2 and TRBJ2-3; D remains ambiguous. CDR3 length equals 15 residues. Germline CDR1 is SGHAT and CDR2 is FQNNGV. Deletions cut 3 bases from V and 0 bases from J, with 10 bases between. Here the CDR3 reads CASSFSVASTDTQYF. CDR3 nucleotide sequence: TGTGCCAGCAGCTTTTCGGTCGCGAGCACAGATACGCAGTATTTT.

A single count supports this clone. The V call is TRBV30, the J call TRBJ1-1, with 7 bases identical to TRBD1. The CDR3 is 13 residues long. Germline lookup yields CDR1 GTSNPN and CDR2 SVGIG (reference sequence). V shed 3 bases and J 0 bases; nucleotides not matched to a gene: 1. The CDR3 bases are TGTGCCTGGAGGGGACAGATGAACACTGAAGCTTTCTTT. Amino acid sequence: CAWRGQMNTEAFF. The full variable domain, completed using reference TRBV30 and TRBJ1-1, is SQTIHQWPATLVQPVGSPLSLECTVEGTSNPNLYWYRQAAGRGLQLLFYSVGIGQISSEVPQNLSASRPQDRQFILSSKKLLLSDSGFYLCAWRGQMNTEAFFGQGTRLTVV.

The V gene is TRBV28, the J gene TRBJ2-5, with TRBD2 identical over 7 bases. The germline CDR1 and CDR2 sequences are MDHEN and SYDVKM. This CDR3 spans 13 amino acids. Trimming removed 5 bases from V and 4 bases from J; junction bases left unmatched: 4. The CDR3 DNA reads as TGTGCCAGCAGTCAAGCGGGAACAGAGACCCAGTACTTC. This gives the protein CASSQAGTETQYF.

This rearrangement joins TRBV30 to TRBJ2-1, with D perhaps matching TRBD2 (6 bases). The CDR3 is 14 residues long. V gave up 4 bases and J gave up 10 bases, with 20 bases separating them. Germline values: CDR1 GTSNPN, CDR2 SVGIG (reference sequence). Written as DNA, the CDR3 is TGTGCCTGGAAAGTTGGGCCCGGGGGAAGGGAGCAGTTCTTC. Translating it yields CAWKVGPGGREQFF.

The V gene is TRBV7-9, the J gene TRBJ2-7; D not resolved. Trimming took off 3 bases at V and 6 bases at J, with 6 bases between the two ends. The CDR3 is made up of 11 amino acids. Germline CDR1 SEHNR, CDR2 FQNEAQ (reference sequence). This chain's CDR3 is CASSFSGEQYF. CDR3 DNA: TGTGCCAGCAGCTTTTCGGGCGAGCAGTACTTC. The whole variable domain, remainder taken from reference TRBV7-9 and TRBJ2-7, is DTGVSQNPRHKITKRGQNVTFRCDPISEHNRLYWYRQTLGQGPEFLTYFQNEAQLEKSRLLSDRFSAERPKGSFSTLEIQRTEQGDSAMYLCASSFSGEQYFGPGTRLTVT.

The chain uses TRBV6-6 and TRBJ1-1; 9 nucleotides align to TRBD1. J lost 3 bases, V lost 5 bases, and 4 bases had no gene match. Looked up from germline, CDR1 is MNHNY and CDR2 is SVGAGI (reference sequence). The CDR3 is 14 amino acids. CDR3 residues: CASSIRDRDTEAFF. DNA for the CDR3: TGTGCCAGCAGTATCCGGGACAGGGACACTGAAGCTTTCTTT.

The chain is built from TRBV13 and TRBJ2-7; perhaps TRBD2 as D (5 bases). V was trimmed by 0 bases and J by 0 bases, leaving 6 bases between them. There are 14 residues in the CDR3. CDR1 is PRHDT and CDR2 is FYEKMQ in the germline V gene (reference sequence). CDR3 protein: CASSLGGDSYEQYF. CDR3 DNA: TGTGCCAGCAGCTTAGGGGGAGACTCCTACGAGCAGTACTTC.